The clone carrying this T cell receptor (beta chain) was found a few times. The V and J ends lost 5 bases and 4 bases, in that order; junction bases with no gene match: 12. Germline assignment: CDR1 SQVTM and CDR2 ANQGSEA. The CDR3 length is 15 residues. The sample is drawn from a study of blood T cell repertoires in COVID-19. TCRdb's copy holds only in-frame clones and misses some; the assay was immunoSEQ multiplex PCR. The sample holds about 40,000 clones, roughly four fifths seen once. Sequencing was done on a sample of peripheral blood. The sequence was obtained from a human donor in a cohort sampled during active or convalescent COVID-19. The donor label of this sample is uncertain. The chain has TRBV29-1 and TRBJ2-3, with TRBD1 matching 7 bases. The CDR3 is CSVLEGGARPDTQYF. CDR3 coding DNA: TGCAGCGTTTTAGAAGGGGGCGCCCGGCCAGATACGCAGTATTTT.